This T cell receptor beta chain was captured in a study of blood T cell repertoires in COVID-19. Study context: PBMCs, B-cell-depleted T cells, or T cells were the source of the cDNA or gDNA that made up the material.

Followed over time, Seattle patients had been enrolled while infection was active. In the source study's methods: Amplification with reference gene primers provided the estimates of nucleated cell counts. Some clones are missing from TCRdb's copy, which holds only in-frame ones; the method was immunoSEQ multiplex PCR. V, J and clone size derive from that table, while D and trimming were established from the DNA sequence. The data contain tens of thousands of clones, roughly 90% of them seen just once; the ten biggest clones take up 2.5% to 3.5%. Trimming pared 3 bases from V and 7 bases from J, leaving 14 bases between. The CDR3 sequence is 15 residues long. Germline CDR1 reads SGHDT; CDR2 reads YYEEEE.

The V gene is TRBV5-6, the J gene TRBJ1-6; D call uncertain. The material sequenced was peripheral blood. The receptor was derived from a man aged 45-60 years with COVID-19, enrolled during active disease. CDR3 nucleotide sequence: TGTGCCAGCAGCTACGCGGCACTCGGAAATTCACCCCTCCACTTT. Translated: CASSYAALGNSPLHF.